This T cell receptor beta chain was recorded in a study of OX40 agonist ivuxolimab in advanced cancers. The protocol was immunoSEQ multiplex PCR, while the TCRdb copy is restricted to in-frame clones and leaves out a portion. The data contain some 64,000 clones, 84% of them singletons. After removal of 2 bases from V and 12 bases from J, the junction contained 8 bases not matched to a gene. Germline V gene sequence: CDR1 SGHTA, CDR2 FQGTGA. The CDR3 runs to 14 residues. V and J are TRBV7-3 and TRBJ1-4; 8 positions match TRBD1. This specimen consisted of CD4+ or CD8+ T cells sorted from blood, obtained in a trial of the OX40 agonist ivuxolimab. The sequence came from an adult with an advanced solid tumor such as melanoma, head and neck, liver or kidney cancer. CDR3 region: CASSLGAGGTELFF. CDR3 in DNA: TGTGCCAGCAGCTTAGGGGCAGGGGGCACGGAACTGTTTTTT.